This T cell receptor beta chain comes out of a study of blood T cell repertoires in COVID-19. Study background: PBMCs, B-cell-depleted T cells, or T cells were the source of the cDNA or gDNA that made up the material.

Participant age was roughly 18 to 100 years, and participants resided in fewer than 30 US areas. This clone was recorded once. Germline V gives CDR1 SGDLS, CDR2 YYNGEE. Trimming left V 3 bases short and J 2 bases short, with 20 bases between. The CDR3 contains 17 residues. Per the study methods: By means of reference gene primer amplification, nucleated cell counts were estimated. The repertoire was sequenced with immunoSEQ multiplex PCR; TCRdb's copy has only in-frame clones and lacks some. The D gene and trimming were derived from the DNA, and the V and J assignments and clone size from that table. Of a few hundred thousand clones in the sample, 80% to 90% are singletons; the top ten hold 2.5% to 3.5%.

The chain uses TRBV9 and TRBJ1-2, with a tentative D call TRBD1 (6 bases). The receptor's source is a woman between 40 and 55 years old who had been exposed to COVID-19. Sequenced sample: PBMCs or T cells enriched from blood (not recorded which). As DNA, the CDR3 is TGTGCCAGCAGCGGCCCAAAAACAGGGCGATCAAACTATGGCTACACCTTC. Its protein is CASSGPKTGRSNYGYTF. The full variable domain, completed using reference TRBV9 and TRBJ1-2, is DSGVTQTPKHLITATGQRVTLRCSPRSGDLSVYWYQQSLDQGLQFLIQYYNGEERAKGNILERFSAQQFPDLHSELNLSSLELGDSALYFCASSGPKTGRSNYGYTFGSGTRLTVV.